This T cell receptor (beta chain) was documented in a study of blood T cell repertoires in COVID-19. Study-level information: Sources were T cells, B-cell-depleted T cells, or PBMCs; the material itself was cDNA or gDNA.

Here immunoSEQ multiplex PCR was the method, and the copy in TCRdb shows in-frame clones only, minus some. The repertoire holds around 110,000 clones, over 55% seen once, with around 0.92% in the top ten. The CDR3 runs to 15 residues. With V trimmed by 3 bases and J by 2 bases, 9 bases remained unmatched. Germline-derived CDR1 and CDR2 are GTSNPN and SVGIG (reference sequence). Sequenced input: peripheral blood. The receptor's source is a human donor with acute or convalescent COVID-19. The donor label of this sample is uncertain. V and J are TRBV30 and TRBJ1-1; 7 bases agree with TRBD1. The CDR3, as DNA: TGTGCCTGGAGCCGATTAACAGGGGCCAACACTGAAGCTTTCTTT. It is translated as CAWSRLTGANTEAFF.